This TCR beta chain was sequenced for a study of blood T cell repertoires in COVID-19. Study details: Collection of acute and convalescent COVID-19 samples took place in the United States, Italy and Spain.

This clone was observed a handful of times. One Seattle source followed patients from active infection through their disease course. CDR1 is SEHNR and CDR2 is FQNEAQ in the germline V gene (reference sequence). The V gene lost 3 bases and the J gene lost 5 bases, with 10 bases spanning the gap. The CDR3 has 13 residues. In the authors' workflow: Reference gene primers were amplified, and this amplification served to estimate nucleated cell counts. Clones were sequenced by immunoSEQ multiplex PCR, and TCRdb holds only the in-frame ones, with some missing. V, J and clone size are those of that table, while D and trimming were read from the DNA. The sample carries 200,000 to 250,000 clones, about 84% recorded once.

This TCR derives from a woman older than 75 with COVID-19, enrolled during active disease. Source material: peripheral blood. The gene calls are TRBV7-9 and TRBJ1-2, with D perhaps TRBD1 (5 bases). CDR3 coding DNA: TGTGCCAGCAGCTTCGACAGAGTTTATGGCTACACCTTC. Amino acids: CASSFDRVYGYTF.